This TCR beta chain emerged from a study of breast tumors, draining lymph nodes, adjacent tissues. The V gene lost 3 bases and the J gene lost 5 bases, with 11 bases spanning the gap. Germline V gives CDR1 SEHNR, CDR2 FQNEAQ (reference sequence). CDR3 length: 14 amino acids. TCRdb processed the multiplex PCR reads anew with MiXCR; each CDR3 protein has one entry. The sample includes about 31,000 distinct CDR3 sequences, roughly two thirds of them seen just once. Note on this clonotype: Its target is unknown.

Study-wide points: The lymph node origin of tumor T cells was framed as consistent with a hypothesis, not demonstrated. Tumor and nontumor repertoires were significantly more similar in luminal-like than in basal-like breast cancer. The data were judged consistent with most tumor T cells coming from lymph node and expanding in tumor.

The rearrangement uses TRBV7-9 and TRBJ2-1, with D unclear. The sample comprised breast tumor tissue. This receptor was taken from a female donor with breast cancer. Some clones in this sample may be carry-over from other donors' samples. The CDR3, as DNA: TGTGCCAGCAGCTTTTCAGGAAGAAACAATGAGCAGTTCTTC. Residues: CASSFSGRNNEQFF. The full variable domain, its missing parts supplied by reference TRBV7-9 and TRBJ2-1, is DTGVSQNPRHKITKRGQNVTFRCDPISEHNRLYWYRQTLGQGPEFLTYFQNEAQLEKSRLLSDRFSAERPKGSFSTLEIQRTEQGDSAMYLCASSFSGRNNEQFFGPGTRLTVL.